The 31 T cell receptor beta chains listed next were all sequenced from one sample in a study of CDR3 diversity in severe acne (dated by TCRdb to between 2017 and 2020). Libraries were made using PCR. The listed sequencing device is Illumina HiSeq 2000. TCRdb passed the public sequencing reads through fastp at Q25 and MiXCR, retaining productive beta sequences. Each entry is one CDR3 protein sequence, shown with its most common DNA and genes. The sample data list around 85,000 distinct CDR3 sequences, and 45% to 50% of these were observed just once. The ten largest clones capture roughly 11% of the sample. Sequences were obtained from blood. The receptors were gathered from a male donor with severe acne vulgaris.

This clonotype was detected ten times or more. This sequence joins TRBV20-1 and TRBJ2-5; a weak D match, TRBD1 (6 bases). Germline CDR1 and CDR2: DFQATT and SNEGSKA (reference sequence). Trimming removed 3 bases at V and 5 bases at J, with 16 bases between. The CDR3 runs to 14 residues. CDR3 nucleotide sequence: TGCAGTGCTAGTTCAGGGGCAGAGGGGGAGACCCAGTACTTC. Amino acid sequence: CSASSGAEGETQYF.

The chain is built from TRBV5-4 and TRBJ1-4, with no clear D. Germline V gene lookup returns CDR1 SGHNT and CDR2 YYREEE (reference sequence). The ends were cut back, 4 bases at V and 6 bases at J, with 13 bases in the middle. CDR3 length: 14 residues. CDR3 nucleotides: TGTGCCAGCAGCCGGGCCTCGGAGGATGAAAAACTGTTTTTT. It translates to CASSRASEDEKLFF.

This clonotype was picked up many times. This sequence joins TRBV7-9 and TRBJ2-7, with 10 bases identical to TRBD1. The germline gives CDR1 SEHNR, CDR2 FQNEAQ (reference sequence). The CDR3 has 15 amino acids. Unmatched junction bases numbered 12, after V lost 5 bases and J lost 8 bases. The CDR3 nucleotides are TGTGCCAGCAGCCCGGCCGGGACAGGGGCCAACAAGCAGTACTTC. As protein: CASSPAGTGANKQYF.

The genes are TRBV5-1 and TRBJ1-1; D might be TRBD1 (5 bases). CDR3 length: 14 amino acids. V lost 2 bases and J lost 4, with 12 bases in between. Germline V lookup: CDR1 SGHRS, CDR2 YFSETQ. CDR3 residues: CASSFPQGGTEAFF. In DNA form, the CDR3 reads TGCGCCAGCAGCTTTCCTCAGGGAGGCACTGAAGCTTTCTTT.

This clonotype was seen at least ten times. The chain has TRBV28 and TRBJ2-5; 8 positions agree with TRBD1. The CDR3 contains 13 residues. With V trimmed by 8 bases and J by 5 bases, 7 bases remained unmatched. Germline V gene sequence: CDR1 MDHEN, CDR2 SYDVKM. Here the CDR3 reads CASGSDRVETQYF. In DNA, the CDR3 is TGTGCCAGCGGGTCGGACAGGGTGGAGACCCAGTACTTC.

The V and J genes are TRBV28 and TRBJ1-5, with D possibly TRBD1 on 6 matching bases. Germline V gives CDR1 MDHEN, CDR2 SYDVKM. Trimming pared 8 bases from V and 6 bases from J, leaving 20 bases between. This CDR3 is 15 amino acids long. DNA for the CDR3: TGTGCCAGCGGGGGGGGCCGGGGGCTTACTCAGCCCCAGCATTTT. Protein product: CASGGGRGLTQPQHF.

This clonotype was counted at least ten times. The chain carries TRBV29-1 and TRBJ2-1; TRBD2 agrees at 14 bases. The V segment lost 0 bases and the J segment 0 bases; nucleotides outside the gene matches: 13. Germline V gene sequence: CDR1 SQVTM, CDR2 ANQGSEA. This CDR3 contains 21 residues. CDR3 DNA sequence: TGCAGCGTTGAAGACATGGGGACTAGCGGGAGAATATTGAACTCCTACAATGAGCAGTTCTTC. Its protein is CSVEDMGTSGRILNSYNEQFF.

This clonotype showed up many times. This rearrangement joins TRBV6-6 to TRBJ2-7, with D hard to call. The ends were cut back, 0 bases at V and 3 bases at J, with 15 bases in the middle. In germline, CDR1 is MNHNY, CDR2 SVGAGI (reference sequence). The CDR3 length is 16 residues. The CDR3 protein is CASSYSTFSIYYEQYV. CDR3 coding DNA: TGTGCCAGCAGTTACTCGACCTTCTCCATCTACTACGAGCAGTACGTC.

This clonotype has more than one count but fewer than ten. The CDR3 bases are TGTGCCAGCAGTGGGGGACAGAGCTATGGCTACACCTTC. This gives the protein CASSGGQSYGYTF. J is TRBJ1-2 and V is TRBV25-1, with 7 positions matching TRBD1. This CDR3 spans 13 amino acids. V was clipped by 4 bases and J by 4 bases; unmatched bases: 3. Per germline, CDR1 MGHDK and CDR2 SYGVNS.

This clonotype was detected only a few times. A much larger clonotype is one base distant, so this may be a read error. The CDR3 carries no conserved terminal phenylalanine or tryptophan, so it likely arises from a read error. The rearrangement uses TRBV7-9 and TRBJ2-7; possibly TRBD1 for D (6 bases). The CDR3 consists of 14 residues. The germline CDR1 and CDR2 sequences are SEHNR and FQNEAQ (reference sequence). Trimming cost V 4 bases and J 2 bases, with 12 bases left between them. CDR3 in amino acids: CASSSRDNTYEQYL. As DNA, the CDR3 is TGTGCCAGCAGCTCCCGGGACAATACCTACGAGCAGTACCTC.

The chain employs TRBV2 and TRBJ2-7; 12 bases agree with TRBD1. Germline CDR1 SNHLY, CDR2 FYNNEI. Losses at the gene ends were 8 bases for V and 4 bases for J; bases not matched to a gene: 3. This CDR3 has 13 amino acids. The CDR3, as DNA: TGTGCCAGCGGGGACAGGGGGCGGTACGAGCAGTACTTC. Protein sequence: CASGDRGRYEQYF.

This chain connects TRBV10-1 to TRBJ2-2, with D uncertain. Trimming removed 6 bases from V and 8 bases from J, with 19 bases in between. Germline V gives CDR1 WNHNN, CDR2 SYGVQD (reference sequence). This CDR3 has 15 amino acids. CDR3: CASSDAPRVAGELFF. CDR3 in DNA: TGCGCCAGCAGCGATGCCCCAAGGGTGGCGGGGGAGCTGTTTTTT.

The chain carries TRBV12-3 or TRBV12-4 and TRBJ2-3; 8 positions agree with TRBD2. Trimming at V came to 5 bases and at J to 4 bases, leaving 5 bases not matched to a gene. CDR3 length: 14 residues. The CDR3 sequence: CASSLSGRADTQYF. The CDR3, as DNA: TGTGCCAGCAGTCTGAGCGGGAGAGCAGATACGCAGTATTTT.

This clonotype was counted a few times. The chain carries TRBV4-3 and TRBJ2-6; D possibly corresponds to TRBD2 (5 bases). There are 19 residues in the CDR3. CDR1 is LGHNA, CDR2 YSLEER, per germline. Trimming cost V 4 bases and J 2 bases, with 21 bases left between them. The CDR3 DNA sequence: TGCGCCAGCAGCCCAGTCTTGCGGGTACTTTCACCTGGGGCCAACGTCCTGACTTTC. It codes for CASSPVLRVLSPGANVLTF.

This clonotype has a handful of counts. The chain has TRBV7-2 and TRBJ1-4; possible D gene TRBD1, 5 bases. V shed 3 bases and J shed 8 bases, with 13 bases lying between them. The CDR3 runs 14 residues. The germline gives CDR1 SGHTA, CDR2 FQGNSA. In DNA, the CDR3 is TGTGCCAGCAGCTTCGGCAGGGCACAAGAAAAACTGTTTTTT. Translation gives CASSFGRAQEKLFF.

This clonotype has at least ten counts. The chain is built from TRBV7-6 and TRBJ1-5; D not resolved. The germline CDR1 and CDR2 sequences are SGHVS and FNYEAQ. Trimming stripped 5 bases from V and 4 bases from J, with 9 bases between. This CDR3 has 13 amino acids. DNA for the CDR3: TGTGCCAGCAGCGAAACAAGGAATCAGCCCCAGCATTTT. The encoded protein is CASSETRNQPQHF.

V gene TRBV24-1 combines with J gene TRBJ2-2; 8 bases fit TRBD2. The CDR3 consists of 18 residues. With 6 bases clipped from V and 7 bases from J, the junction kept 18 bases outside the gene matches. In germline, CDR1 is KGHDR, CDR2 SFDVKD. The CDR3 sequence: CATSPLPGGFGTGGELFF. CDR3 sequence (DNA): TGTGCCACCAGTCCCCTCCCGGGGGGGTTTGGTACCGGCGGGGAGCTGTTTTTT.

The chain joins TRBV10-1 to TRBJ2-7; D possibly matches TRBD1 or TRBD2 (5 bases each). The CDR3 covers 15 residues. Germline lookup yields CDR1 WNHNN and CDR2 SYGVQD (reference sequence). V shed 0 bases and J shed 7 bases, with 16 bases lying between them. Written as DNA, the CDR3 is TGCGCCAGCAGTGAGTCGGTAGCAAGGGGACGGGAGCAGTACTTC. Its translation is CASSESVARGREQYF.

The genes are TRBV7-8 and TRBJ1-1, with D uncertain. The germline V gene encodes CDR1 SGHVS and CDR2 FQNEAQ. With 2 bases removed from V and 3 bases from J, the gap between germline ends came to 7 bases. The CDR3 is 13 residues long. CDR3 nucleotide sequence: TGTGCCAGCAGCTTATCTACGTACACTGAAGCTTTCTTT. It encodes CASSLSTYTEAFF.

For the CDR3, the DNA is TGTGCCAGCAGCTTAACAGGGAGCTTAAACACTGAAGCTTTCTTT. Translated: CASSLTGSLNTEAFF. This chain connects TRBV11-2 to TRBJ1-1; TRBD1 might be the D (6 bases). The CDR3 covers 15 residues. Germline CDR1 and CDR2: SGHAT and FQNNGV. Between the trimmed V and J ends, which lost 2 bases and 2 bases, there was a span of 12 bases.

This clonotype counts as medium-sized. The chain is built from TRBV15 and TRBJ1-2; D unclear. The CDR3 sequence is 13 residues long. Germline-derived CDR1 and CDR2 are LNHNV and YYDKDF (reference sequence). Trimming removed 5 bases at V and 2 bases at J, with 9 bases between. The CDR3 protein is CATSWAGNYGYTF. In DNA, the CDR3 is TGTGCCACCAGCTGGGCAGGAAACTATGGCTACACCTTC.

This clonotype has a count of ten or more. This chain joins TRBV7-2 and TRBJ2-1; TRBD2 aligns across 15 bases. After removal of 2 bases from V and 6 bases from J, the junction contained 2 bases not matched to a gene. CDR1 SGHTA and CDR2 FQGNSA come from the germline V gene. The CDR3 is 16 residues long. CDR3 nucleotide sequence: TGTGCCAGCAGCTTAATGGGACTAGCGGGAGGCAATGAGCAGTTCTTC. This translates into CASSLMGLAGGNEQFF.

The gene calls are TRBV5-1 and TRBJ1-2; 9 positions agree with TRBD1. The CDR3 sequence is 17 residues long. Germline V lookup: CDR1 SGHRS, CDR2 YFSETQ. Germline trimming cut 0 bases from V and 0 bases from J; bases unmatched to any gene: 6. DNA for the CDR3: TGCGCCAGCAGCTTGGAGACAGGGGGGGACCCTAACTATGGCTACACCTTC. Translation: CASSLETGGDPNYGYTF.

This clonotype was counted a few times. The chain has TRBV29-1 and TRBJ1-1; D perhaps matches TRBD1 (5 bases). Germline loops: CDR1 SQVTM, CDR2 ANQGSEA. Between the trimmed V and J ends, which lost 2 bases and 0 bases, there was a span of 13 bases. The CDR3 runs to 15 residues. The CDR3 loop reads CSVELAQDMNTEAFF. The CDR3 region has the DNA TGCAGCGTTGAATTGGCACAGGATATGAACACTGAAGCTTTCTTT.

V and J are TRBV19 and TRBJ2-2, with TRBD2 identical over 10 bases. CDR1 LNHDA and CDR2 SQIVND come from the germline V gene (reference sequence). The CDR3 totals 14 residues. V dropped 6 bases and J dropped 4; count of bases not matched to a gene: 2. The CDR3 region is CASRASGSTGELFF. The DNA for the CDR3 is TGTGCCAGTAGGGCTAGCGGGAGCACCGGGGAGCTGTTTTTT.

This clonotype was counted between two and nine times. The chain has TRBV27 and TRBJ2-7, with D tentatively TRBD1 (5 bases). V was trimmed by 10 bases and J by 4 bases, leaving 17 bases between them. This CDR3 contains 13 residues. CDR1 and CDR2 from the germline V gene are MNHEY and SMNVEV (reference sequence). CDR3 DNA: TGTGCCACCGCCCGTGGGGCGGATTACGAGCAGTACTTC. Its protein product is CATARGADYEQYF.

In nucleotides, the CDR3 is TGTGCCAGCAGTTTACTATCGCAGGGGGCTTTTGGGGCCAACGTCCTGACTTTC. Translated, it gives CASSLLSQGAFGANVLTF. The chain recombines TRBV12-3 or TRBV12-4 with TRBJ2-6; 8 bases align to TRBD1. The CDR3 runs 18 residues. Trimming cost V 2 bases and J 3 bases; bases outside gene matches: 9.

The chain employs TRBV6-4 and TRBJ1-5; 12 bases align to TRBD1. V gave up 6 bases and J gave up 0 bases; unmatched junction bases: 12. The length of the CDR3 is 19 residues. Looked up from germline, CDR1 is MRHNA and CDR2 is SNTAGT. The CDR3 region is CASSLFSGTGGFSNQPQHF. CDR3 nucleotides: TGTGCCAGCAGCTTATTCTCCGGGACAGGGGGCTTTAGCAATCAGCCCCAGCATTTT.

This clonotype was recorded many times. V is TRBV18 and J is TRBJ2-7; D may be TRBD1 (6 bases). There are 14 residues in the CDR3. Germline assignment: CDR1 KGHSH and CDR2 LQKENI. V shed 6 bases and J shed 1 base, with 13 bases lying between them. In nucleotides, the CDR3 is TGTGCCAGCTCCGAGGACAGTCTTTCCTACGAGCAGTACTTC. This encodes CASSEDSLSYEQYF.

The CDR3 DNA is TGTGCCAGCAGTGGGACAGGGAGGGAGCAGTACTTC. Residues: CASSGTGREQYF. The J gene is TRBJ2-7, the V gene TRBV2; TRBD1 agrees at 8 bases. CDR1 and CDR2 from the germline V gene are SNHLY and FYNNEI. This CDR3 has 12 residues. Trimming removed 4 bases from V and 7 bases from J; junction bases left unmatched: 3.

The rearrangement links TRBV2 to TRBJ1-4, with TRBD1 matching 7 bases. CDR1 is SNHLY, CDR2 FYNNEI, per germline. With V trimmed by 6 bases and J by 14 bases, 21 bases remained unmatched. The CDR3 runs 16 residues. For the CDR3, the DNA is TGTGCCAGCAGCGGAGCAGGGGGGGCAACTAATGAAATGCTGTTTTTT. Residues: CASSGAGGATNEMLFF.